Below are 27 T cell receptor beta chains sequenced from a single sample in a study of CXCR3-negative and CXCR3-positive naive CD8 T cells. It was by 5' RACE with UMI labels that the TRB cDNA libraries were prepared. One entry per CDR3 protein, without DNA, is what TCRdb gives after re-calling the 5' RACE reads. The data show 40,000 to 45,000 distinct CDR3 sequences, and the top ten clones hold roughly 8%. Material for sequencing was memory CD8+ T cells from blood. These receptors originate from a human donor in good health. Some clones in this sample may be carry-over from other donors' samples.

The chain carries TRBV13 and TRBJ1-2; TCRdb's assignment of TRBD1 cannot be checked, as there is no DNA. There are 16 residues in the CDR3. Germline V gene data show CDR1 as PRHDT and CDR2 as FYEKMQ (reference sequence). The CDR3 here is CASSQTGTGGNYGYTF.

The V gene is TRBV30, the J gene TRBJ1-1. Germline CDR1 is GTSNPN and CDR2 is SVGIG (reference sequence). The CDR3 runs 16 residues. This chain's CDR3 is CAWNPTVGDMNTEAFF.

The chain carries TRBV29-1 and TRBJ2-1; with no DNA, the TCRdb D assignment of TRBD2 cannot be verified. This CDR3 has 14 amino acids. Per germline, CDR1 SQVTM and CDR2 ANQGSEA. This CDR3 is CSVGRQNSYNEQFF.

The V gene is TRBV4-1, the J gene TRBJ2-2; there is no DNA to check the TCRdb D call of TRBD2. The germline gives CDR1 MGHRA, CDR2 YSYEKL. CDR3 length: 17 amino acids. The CDR3 region is CASSRTSGRAFSGELFF.

The chain recombines TRBV6-4 with TRBJ2-1; no DNA is available, so the TRBD2 call from TCRdb remains unchecked. The CDR3 contains 14 residues. Germline loops: CDR1 MRHNA, CDR2 SNTAGT. The CDR3 sequence: CASSEKAENNEQFF.

The V call is TRBV28, the J call TRBJ2-4; TCRdb indicates TRBD1, and absent DNA this call remains unverified. Germline V gives CDR1 MDHEN, CDR2 SYDVKM. CDR3 length equals 12 residues. CDR3 protein: CASADTTNIQYF.

The CDR3 sequence: CASSPFRGAQETQYF. The gene calls are TRBV7-3 and TRBJ2-5; TCRdb names TRBD1, which stays unverified in the absence of DNA. Germline CDR1 reads SGHTA; CDR2 reads FQGTGA. This CDR3 is 15 amino acids long.

The chain uses TRBV29-1 and TRBJ2-7; the TCRdb D gene call, TRBD2, has no DNA to confirm it. The CDR3 has 13 amino acids. The germline CDR1 and CDR2 sequences are SQVTM and ANQGSEA. CDR3: CSVSSGRGYEQYF.

The CDR3: CASSFGDTSTDTQYF. The V and J genes are TRBV7-2 and TRBJ2-3. Germline V gene data show CDR1 as SGHTA and CDR2 as FQGNSA. This CDR3 has 15 amino acids.

J is TRBJ2-4 and V is TRBV28. The CDR3 contains 17 residues. Germline V CDR1 and CDR2: MDHEN, SYDVKM. The CDR3 protein is CASSLWSSSLAKNIQYF.

This sequence joins TRBV5-5 and TRBJ1-5. The CDR3 is 14 amino acids. CDR1 SGHKS and CDR2 YYEKEE come from the germline V gene (reference sequence). CDR3 protein: CASSRYSGDQPQHF. The full variable domain, in which reference TRBV5-5 and TRBJ1-5 provide the parts outside the CDR3, is DAGVTQSPTHLIKTRGQQVTLRCSPISGHKSVSWYQQVLGQGPQFIFQYYEKEERGRGNFPDRFSARQFPNYSSELNVNALLLGDSALYLCASSRYSGDQPQHFGDGTRLSIL.

The chain combines TRBV7-2 with TRBJ2-3; lacking DNA, the TRBD1 call made by TCRdb goes unchecked. The CDR3 has 14 residues. From germline, CDR1 is SGHTA and CDR2 FQGNSA. CDR3 in amino acids: CASPAGTVTDTQYF.

The V gene is TRBV3-1, the J gene TRBJ1-2. This CDR3 region has 15 residues. CDR1 and CDR2 (germline): LGHDT, YNNKEL (reference sequence). The CDR3 region is CASSSSGAFLYGYTF.

The rearrangement uses TRBV29-1 and TRBJ2-1; TCRdb's D call, TRBD1, is unchecked because there is no DNA. CDR1 SQVTM and CDR2 ANQGSEA come from the germline V gene. The CDR3 is made up of 12 amino acids. The CDR3 protein is CSQGGSYNEQFF.

This sequence joins TRBV6-2 or TRBV6-3 and TRBJ2-7; TCRdb reports TRBD1, a call that lacks DNA to check it against. Germline-derived CDR1 and CDR2 are MNHEY and SVGEGT. The CDR3 is 16 amino acids. The CDR3 is CASSLSNLGAVNEQYF.

The chain uses TRBV7-9 and TRBJ2-5; TCRdb reports TRBD1, a call that lacks DNA to check it against. Germline V gene sequence: CDR1 SEHNR, CDR2 FQNEAQ (reference sequence). The CDR3 is 15 amino acids. The CDR3 loop reads CASSAQGEAAETQYF.

The V gene is TRBV4-3, the J gene TRBJ1-1. This CDR3 comprises 15 residues. The germline CDR1 and CDR2 sequences are LGHNA and YSLEER. CDR3 amino acids: CASSQEGYPNTEAFF.

The chain is built from TRBV29-1 and TRBJ2-1; the TCRdb D gene call, TRBD2, has no DNA to confirm it. CDR1 SQVTM and CDR2 ANQGSEA come from the germline V gene. This CDR3 is built from 15 residues. The CDR3 spells CSVVYLAGGGPEQFF.

The rearrangement links TRBV20-1 to TRBJ2-7. Germline lookup yields CDR1 DFQATT and CDR2 SNEGSKA (reference sequence). CDR3 length: 11 residues. The chain's CDR3 is CSAYLLGEQYF.

This rearrangement joins TRBV12-3 or TRBV12-4 to TRBJ1-1. The CDR3 sequence is 11 residues long. This chain's CDR3 is CASSGSVEAFF.

V and J are TRBV29-1 and TRBJ2-7. CDR1 SQVTM and CDR2 ANQGSEA come from the germline V gene. The CDR3 is 12 residues long. The CDR3 sequence: CSAASFSYEQYF.

The V call is TRBV30, the J call TRBJ1-1; TCRdb names TRBD1, which stays unverified in the absence of DNA. The CDR3 covers 16 residues. CDR1 and CDR2 from the germline V gene are GTSNPN and SVGIG (reference sequence). The CDR3 loop reads CAWSVQGPGGDTEAFF.

The chain uses TRBV7-9 and TRBJ1-1; TCRdb names TRBD1, which stays unverified in the absence of DNA. Germline V gene sequence: CDR1 SEHNR, CDR2 FQNEAQ (reference sequence). The CDR3 length is 14 residues. This chain's CDR3 is CASSLGQRGTEAFF.

The chain employs TRBV6-4 and TRBJ2-2. The CDR3 loop spans 13 amino acids. The germline CDR1 and CDR2 sequences are MRHNA and SNTAGT. CDR3 protein: CASSVQATGELFF.

This sequence joins TRBV29-1 and TRBJ2-7; absent DNA, TCRdb's TRBD1 call cannot be checked. Germline V lookup: CDR1 SQVTM, CDR2 ANQGSEA. The CDR3 consists of 14 residues. The CDR3 protein is CSVEVLQGEYEQYF.

V and J are TRBV4-2 and TRBJ2-5; TCRdb proposes TRBD1, but this gene call is untestable without DNA. The germline gives CDR1 LGHNA, CDR2 YNFKEQ. The CDR3 runs to 15 residues. The CDR3 here is CASSLARGEQETQYF.

The genes are TRBV29-1 and TRBJ2-1; TCRdb calls TRBD2, which cannot be checked without DNA. Germline V gene data show CDR1 as SQVTM and CDR2 as ANQGSEA. The CDR3 covers 16 residues. The CDR3 sequence: CSGHGTSGRTYNEQFF.